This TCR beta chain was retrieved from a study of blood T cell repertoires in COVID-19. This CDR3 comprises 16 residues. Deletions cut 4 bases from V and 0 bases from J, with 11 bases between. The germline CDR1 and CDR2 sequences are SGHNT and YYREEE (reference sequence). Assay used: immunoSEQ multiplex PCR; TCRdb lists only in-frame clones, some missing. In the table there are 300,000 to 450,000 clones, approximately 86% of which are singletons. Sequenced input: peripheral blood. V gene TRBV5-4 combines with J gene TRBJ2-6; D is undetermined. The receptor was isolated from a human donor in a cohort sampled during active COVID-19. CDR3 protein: CASSLPLRSGANVLTF. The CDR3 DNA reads TGTGCCAGCAGCCTCCCTCTCCGCTCTGGGGCCAACGTCCTGACTTTC.